This T cell receptor beta chain was sequenced for a study of low-dose radiotherapy and immunotherapy resistance in tumors. The time point denotes: after trial treatment. Documented treatment: LDRT plus nivolumab, ipilimumab, low-dose cyclophosphamide and aspirin (RACIN trial). This clonotype has ten or more counts. TRAV- and TRBV-specific primers primed first-strand cDNA, covering alpha and beta chains. TCRs were amplified for approximately 21 PCR cycles with a constant-region primer and V-primer adapter. MiXCR, applied by TCRdb to the reads, yields one record per CDR3 protein. In the table there are some 40,000 distinct CDR3 sequences, 20% to 25% of which are singletons. The CDR3 covers 13 residues. Germline V gene data show CDR1 as SGHVS and CDR2 as FQNEAQ. Unmatched junction bases numbered 5, after V lost 3 bases and J lost 10 bases.

Sequencing was performed on PBMCs, taken after low-dose radiotherapy plus immunotherapy. This sequence originates from a female donor with ovarian cancer. The chain uses TRBV7-8 and TRBJ1-4; 7 nucleotides match TRBD1. The CDR3 reads CASSFDRAGKLFF. The DNA for the CDR3 is TGTGCCAGCAGCTTTGACAGGGCCGGAAAACTGTTTTTT.